These 24 T cell receptor beta chains were all obtained from the same sample, sequenced in a study of T cell responses to AZD1222 COVID-19 vaccine. The assay was immunoSEQ multiplex PCR, and TCRdb's table has in-frame clones only and misses some. The table has about 150,000 clones, about 89% seen once. The sequencing here drew on peripheral blood, taken 28 days after the second AZD1222 dose. The origin of the receptors is an adult who received the AZD1222 COVID-19 vaccine.

The rearrangement links TRBV6-5 to TRBJ1-5; TRBD1 matches at 8 bases. Germline loops: CDR1 MNHEY, CDR2 SVGAGI. CDR3 length: 15 residues. The V and J ends lost 8 bases and 2 bases, in that order; junction bases with no gene match: 8. The CDR3 region is CASFAQGAGNQPQHF. DNA for the CDR3: TGTGCCAGCTTTGCCCAGGGGGCTGGCAATCAGCCCCAGCATTTT.

The V and J genes are TRBV6-5 and TRBJ1-2; D may be TRBD1 (6 bases). V dropped 8 bases and J dropped 5 bases, with 15 bases sitting between them. Per the germline V gene, CDR1 is MNHEY and CDR2 is SVGAGI. The CDR3 is 13 residues long. The CDR3, as DNA: TGTGCCAGCGGGACAAGTTCGGCATATGGCTACACCTTC. Its protein is CASGTSSAYGYTF.

The J gene is TRBJ2-1, the V gene TRBV6-1; 12 bases line up with TRBD2. The germline V gene encodes CDR1 MNHNS and CDR2 SASEGT. The junction had 5 bases not matched to a gene; V was cut back by 5 bases and J by 3 bases. The CDR3 covers 16 residues. The CDR3 DNA sequence: TGTGCCAGCAGTCAAGGACTAGCGGGGTACTACAATGAGCAGTTCTTC. Translation: CASSQGLAGYYNEQFF.

This sequence joins TRBV7-8 and TRBJ2-5; TRBD2 agrees at 14 bases. V lost 5 bases to trimming and J lost 3 bases; unmatched junction nucleotides: 8. Germline V lookup: CDR1 SGHVS, CDR2 FQNEAQ. The CDR3 consists of 17 residues. This chain's CDR3 is CASSRPTSGRAKETQYF. DNA of the CDR3: TGTGCCAGCAGCCGCCCGACTAGCGGGAGGGCCAAAGAGACCCAGTACTTC.

This chain joins TRBV27 and TRBJ2-7, with TRBD1 identical over 10 bases. V lost 6 bases and J lost 1; bases outside the gene matches: 9. This CDR3 contains 16 residues. Germline CDR1 is MNHEY and CDR2 is SMNVEV (reference sequence). The CDR3 here is CASSLGDRGLSYEQYF. The CDR3 coding sequence is TGTGCCAGCAGCCTAGGGGACAGGGGCCTTTCCTACGAGCAGTACTTC.

V and J are TRBV4-3 and TRBJ1-3, with D perhaps TRBD1 (6 bases). The V end was cut by 4 bases, the J end by 2 bases, with 15 bases between. Germline V CDR1 and CDR2: LGHNA, YSLEER. There are 16 residues in the CDR3. The CDR3 DNA follows: TGCGCCAGCAGCCTGGGACACCAAGGAGCTGGAAACACCATATATTTT. The encoded protein is CASSLGHQGAGNTIYF.

The chain employs TRBV5-1 and TRBJ2-3; 7 bases align to TRBD2. The CDR3 is made up of 16 amino acids. V shed 2 bases, J shed 2 bases, and the junction held 8 bases outside the gene matches. CDR1 SGHRS and CDR2 YFSETQ come from the germline V gene. The CDR3 coding sequence is TGCGCCAGCAGCTTCTCCGGGGGGACCCTCACAGATACGCAGTATTTT. Encoded protein: CASSFSGGTLTDTQYF.

This chain links TRBV6-5 with TRBJ2-2; D possibly matches TRBD1 or TRBD2 (5 bases each). The germline V gene encodes CDR1 MNHEY and CDR2 SVGAGI. The CDR3 extends over 15 amino acids. Trimming shortened V by 5 bases and J by 4 bases, and 14 bases separated the two germline ends. CDR3 amino acids: CASSQGGTLTGELFF. The CDR3 nucleotides read TGTGCCAGCAGTCAGGGTGGGACCCTCACCGGGGAGCTGTTTTTT.

This sequence joins TRBV19 and TRBJ1-5; weak D call: TRBD1 (5 bases). The V end was cut by 6 bases, the J end by 0 bases, with 18 bases between. CDR1 LNHDA and CDR2 SQIVND come from the germline V gene (reference sequence). The CDR3 totals 17 residues. The CDR3 DNA sequence: TGTGCCAGTAGCCTGGTTTGGGGGGGTCGTAGCAATCAGCCCCAGCATTTT. Amino acids: CASSLVWGGRSNQPQHF. Combining the CDR3 with reference TRBV19 and TRBJ1-5 gives the whole variable domain DGGITQSPKYLFRKEGQNVTLSCEQNLNHDAMYWYRQDPGQGLRLIYYSQIVNDFQKGDIAEGYSVSREKKESFPLTVTSAQKNPTAFYLCASSLVWGGRSNQPQHFGDGTRLSIL.

CDR3 region: CASSDQANTEAFF. The CDR3 DNA reads TGTGCCAGCAGTGACCAGGCCAACACTGAAGCTTTCTTT. The chain carries TRBV2 and TRBJ1-1; unclear D gene. The CDR3 contains 13 residues. V was trimmed by 3 bases and J by 2 bases, leaving 7 bases between them. CDR1 and CDR2 from the germline V gene are SNHLY and FYNNEI.

The rearrangement joins TRBV2 to TRBJ2-2, with D perhaps TRBD2 (6 bases). The V end lost 7 bases, the J end lost 0 bases, and 12 bases lay between the germline ends. The CDR3 has 15 residues. Germline V gives CDR1 SNHLY, CDR2 FYNNEI. Written as DNA, the CDR3 is TGTGCCAGCACTGTCGGGACTTCGAACACCGGGGAGCTGTTTTTT. Its translation: CASTVGTSNTGELFF.

The chain combines TRBV7-3 with TRBJ1-4, with D unclear. CDR1 and CDR2 (germline): SGHTA, FQGTGA. The CDR3 loop spans 13 amino acids. Trimming removed 5 bases from V and 7 bases from J, with 11 bases in between. CDR3 sequence: CASSVGRGEKLFF. CDR3 coding DNA: TGTGCCAGCAGCGTCGGACGGGGTGAAAAACTGTTTTTT.

This chain uses TRBV5-1 with TRBJ2-5; 13 bases align to TRBD2. CDR3 length: 15 residues. Germline V gives CDR1 SGHRS, CDR2 YFSETQ. V lost 2 bases and J lost 4; bases outside the gene matches: 2. The CDR3 region has the DNA TGCGCCAGCAGCTTTAGGACTAGCGGGAGAGAGACCCAGTACTTC. Translated: CASSFRTSGRETQYF.

The CDR3 DNA reads TGTGCCAGCAGCCCCCCGGCGGAAACTTTCACAGATACGCAGTATTTT. The encoded protein is CASSPPAETFTDTQYF. V is TRBV3-1 (or the pseudogene TRBV3-2) and J is TRBJ2-3; D gene uncertain. Germline loops: CDR1 LGHDT, CDR2 YNNKEL (reference sequence). Trimming removed 4 bases from V and 2 bases from J, with 16 bases in between. The CDR3 totals 16 residues.

This chain joins TRBV7-3 and TRBJ1-2, with unresolved D. This CDR3 has 13 amino acids. V was pared by 2 bases and J by 2 bases, with 6 bases between. From germline, CDR1 is SGHTA and CDR2 FQGTGA. CDR3 in amino acids: CASSLSSNYGYTF. Written as DNA, the CDR3 is TGTGCCAGCAGCTTATCCAGCAACTATGGCTACACCTTC.

J is TRBJ1-1 and V is TRBV11-2, with a possible D match to TRBD1 (6 bases). Per the germline V gene, CDR1 is SGHAT and CDR2 is FQNNGV. Trimming stripped 4 bases from V and 3 bases from J, with 24 bases between. The CDR3 is 18 amino acids. The DNA of the CDR3 is TGTGCCAGCAGCTCCCGGGAGCAGGGTAGGGGGGTGGACACTGAAGCTTTCTTT. Protein sequence: CASSSREQGRGVDTEAFF.

The V gene is TRBV24-1, the J gene TRBJ2-2; 8 bases map to TRBD2. The germline CDR1 and CDR2 sequences are KGHDR and SFDVKD. The CDR3 runs 17 residues. V gave up 1 base and J gave up 7 bases; unmatched junction bases: 10. In nucleotides, the CDR3 is TGTGCCACCAGTGATTTCCCCGCGGGAGGAGGAGTCGGGGAGCTGTTTTTT. It specifies CATSDFPAGGGVGELFF.

Details on this clone: This same CDR3 is encoded by further DNA sequences in the sample. V gene TRBV5-4 combines with J gene TRBJ2-7; D is perhaps TRBD1 (5 bases). From germline, CDR1 is SGHNT and CDR2 YYREEE (reference sequence). Trimming took off 0 bases at V and 0 bases at J, with 7 bases between the two ends. This CDR3 has 14 residues. As DNA, the CDR3 is TGTGCCAGCAGCTTGGGAAGGGGCTCCTACGAGCAGTACTTC. Protein: CASSLGRGSYEQYF.

This clone was detected only once. J is TRBJ1-1 and V is TRBV28; a weak D match, TRBD1 (5 bases). The germline V gene encodes CDR1 MDHEN and CDR2 SYDVKM. V was clipped by 5 bases and J by 1 base, with 14 bases between them. The CDR3 sequence is 15 residues long. The chain's CDR3 is CASSPHQGWNTEAFF. The CDR3 DNA sequence: TGTGCCAGCAGTCCCCACCAGGGTTGGAACACTGAAGCTTTCTTT.

V and J are TRBV18 and TRBJ1-6; possibly TRBD1 for D (5 bases). CDR3 length: 15 amino acids. Germline V CDR1 and CDR2: KGHSH, LQKENI. The ends were cut back, 2 bases at V and 8 bases at J, with 13 bases in the middle. The CDR3 bases are TGTGCCAGCTCACCAAGTCAGGGATTCGATTCACCCCTCCACTTT. Translating it yields CASSPSQGFDSPLHF.

The chain uses TRBV6-5 and TRBJ1-2, with D uncertain. Germline V CDR1 and CDR2: MNHEY, SVGAGI. Between the trimmed V and J ends, which lost 0 bases and 6 bases, there was a span of 11 bases. CDR3 length: 14 residues. The CDR3 nucleotides read TGTGCCAGCAGTTACTCCATCACCGGGGATGGCTACACCTTC. It is translated as CASSYSITGDGYTF.

The chain carries TRBV10-2 and TRBJ1-3; the D gene is possibly TRBD1 (6 bases). The germline CDR1 and CDR2 sequences are WSHSY and SAAADI. Trimming took off 0 bases at V and 1 base at J, with 10 bases between the two ends. This CDR3 region has 16 residues. The CDR3 spells CASSESPGASGNTIYF. In DNA form, the CDR3 reads TGCGCCAGCAGTGAGTCGCCGGGGGCGTCTGGAAACACCATATATTTT.

The chain is built from TRBV7-3 and TRBJ1-2, with TRBD1 matching 7 bases. The CDR3 sequence is 16 residues long. CDR1 SGHTA and CDR2 FQGTGA come from the germline V gene. The V and J ends lost 5 bases and 2 bases, in that order; junction bases with no gene match: 11. The CDR3 nucleotides are TGTGCCAGCAGCCCCCTGGCAGGGGGAATAAACTATGGCTACACCTTC. Residues: CASSPLAGGINYGYTF.

This chain connects TRBV2 to TRBJ1-6; TRBD1 aligns across 7 bases. This CDR3 has 16 residues. V gave up 6 bases and J gave up 3 bases; unmatched junction bases: 8. Germline CDR1 and CDR2: SNHLY and FYNNEI. This CDR3 reads CASSRGQAVYNSPLHF. CDR3 DNA: TGTGCCAGCAGCCGCGGACAGGCGGTCTATAATTCACCCCTCCACTTT.